This T cell receptor (beta chain) was recorded in a study of blood T cell repertoires in COVID-19 (dated by TCRdb to 2020 to 2021). About the full investigation: Samples from collaborators originated in the United States, Italy and Spain and spanned both the acute and convalescent phases of COVID-19. A freely available public database, intended as a resource for researchers studying the immune response to SARS-CoV-2, is where the repertoires were released. Subjects who had been exposed to COVID-19, were actively infected with it, or had recovered from it provided the deeply sampled blood TCRbeta repertoires that made up the dataset. The samples were drawn from the first 160 participants of the ongoing ImmuneRACE study and from 1,254 subjects provided by 6 global collaborators. A de-identified subject ID, COVID-19 status, age in years and sex were almost always included in the sample metadata. Where available, HLA class I and class II types were obtained from metadata supplied by the sample provider rather than from assay-based typing. The material from the prospective study consisted of cDNA or gDNA derived from T cells, B-cell-depleted T cells, or PBMCs. What the authors observed across the whole study: The quantity of clinical and demographic metadata differed by source and by participant and was supplied without curation.

At one collaborating source in Seattle, patients were enrolled during active infection and were followed longitudinally through the course of disease. Collaborating institutions collected whole blood in K2EDTA tubes following their own protocols. For TCRbeta analysis, collaborators shipped samples in one of three forms: frozen whole blood, isolated PBMCs, or DNA extracted from either of those sample types. The immunoSEQ Assay, a bias-controlled multiplex PCR, was used to amplify TCRbeta CDR3 regions from genomic DNA. The authors' analysis ran thus. The number of nucleated cells in each sample was estimated by amplification of reference gene primers within the assay. To quantify the absolute abundance of each unique TCRbeta CDR3 rearrangement, sequence reads were collapsed and filtered. For each sample, productive Simpson clonality was calculated as the square root of Simpson's diversity index across productive rearrangements. TCRdb re-hosts the immuneACCESS table, in-frame sequences only. Its copies lack some clones; in the studies checked, an unresolved V gene accounts for under half of them, and the cause for the rest is not known. V, J and clone size were drawn from that table, and D and trimming were deduced from the DNA. This sample holds some 140,000 clones; 70% to 90% were observed only once. The top ten clonotypes cover 0.63% of the sample.

This clone was found a few times. No antigen is known for it. No much larger clone exists at a distance of one base, and base qualities are not known. The TCR comes from a man in his 60s with COVID-19, enrolled during active disease. The sample consisted of peripheral blood.

The nucleotide sequence is given as TGTGCCAGCAGTTTATCACAGGGCAATTCACCCCTCCACTTT. It translates as CASSLSQGNSPLHF. The sequence joins TRBV27 to TRBJ1-6, with TRBD1 as a weak D call on 6 bases. Measured from the cysteine to the phenylalanine, the CDR3 is 14 residues long. Solely the CDR3 DNA is kept, with 42 bases framed from the first base. V gives up 0 bases and J gives up 7 bases, and the segment between their germline ends measures 7 bases. The CDR1 and CDR2 encoded by the germline V gene (reference sequence) are MNHEY and SMNVEV.